Reported below is one TCR beta chain. The germline gives CDR1 MNHNS, CDR2 SASEGT. V was pared by 8 bases and J by 2 bases, with 13 bases between. The CDR3 runs 14 residues. The authors loaded approximately 220 ng DNA, about 30,000 T cell genomes, into sorted-subset replicate PCRs. Produced via immunoSEQ multiplex PCR; TCRdb's table is partial and in-frame only. There are some 2,100,000 clones in the sample; just over 90% occur only once, and roughly 1.8% lies in the top ten. This sample is part of a study of shared clonotypes between healthy human individuals. Naivety among CD8 cells was defined by CD45RO negativity and positive CCR7 selection, thereby excluding terminally differentiated effector memory CD45RA+ cells.

The receptor comes from a man aged 18-30 years in good health. Some clones in this sample may be carry-over from other donors' samples. The V gene is TRBV6-1, the J gene TRBJ1-5; TRBD1 might be the D (5 bases). Sequences were obtained from naive CD8+ T cells from PBMCs. Here the CDR3 DNA reads TGTGCCAGCGGGGAGGGGAAGGGCAATCAGCCCCAGCATTTT. Its translation is CASGEGKGNQPQHF.